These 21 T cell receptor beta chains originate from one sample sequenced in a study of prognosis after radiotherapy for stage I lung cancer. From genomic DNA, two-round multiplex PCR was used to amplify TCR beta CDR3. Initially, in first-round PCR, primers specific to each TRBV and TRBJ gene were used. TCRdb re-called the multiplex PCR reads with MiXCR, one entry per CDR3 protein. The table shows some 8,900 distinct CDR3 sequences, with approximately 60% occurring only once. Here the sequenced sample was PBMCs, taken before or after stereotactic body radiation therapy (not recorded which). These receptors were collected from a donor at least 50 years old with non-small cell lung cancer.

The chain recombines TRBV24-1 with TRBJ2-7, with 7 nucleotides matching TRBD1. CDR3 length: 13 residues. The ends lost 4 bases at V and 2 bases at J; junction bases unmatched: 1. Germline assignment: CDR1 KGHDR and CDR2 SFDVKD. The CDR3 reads CATSETGTYEQYF. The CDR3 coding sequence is TGTGCCACCAGTGAGACAGGGACCTACGAGCAGTACTTC.

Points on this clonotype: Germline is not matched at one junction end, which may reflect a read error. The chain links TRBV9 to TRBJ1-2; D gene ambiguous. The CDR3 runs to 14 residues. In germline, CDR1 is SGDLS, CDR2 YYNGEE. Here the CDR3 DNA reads TGTGCCAGCAGCAAGCCTCTCGTGGGCTATTGCTACACCTTC. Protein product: CASSKPLVGYCYTF.

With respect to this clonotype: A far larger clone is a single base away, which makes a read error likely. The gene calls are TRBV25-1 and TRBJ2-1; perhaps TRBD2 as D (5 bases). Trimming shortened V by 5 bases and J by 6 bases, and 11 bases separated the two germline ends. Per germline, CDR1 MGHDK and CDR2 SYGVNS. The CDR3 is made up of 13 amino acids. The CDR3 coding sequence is TGTGCCAGCAGTCTCGGTAGCGCCAATGAGCAGTTCTTC. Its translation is CASSLGSANEQFF.

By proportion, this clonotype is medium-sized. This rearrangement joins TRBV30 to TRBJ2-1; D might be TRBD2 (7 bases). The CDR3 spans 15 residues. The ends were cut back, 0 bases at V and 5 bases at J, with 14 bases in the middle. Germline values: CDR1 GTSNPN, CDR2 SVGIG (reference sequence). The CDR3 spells CAWSVIERDNNEQFF. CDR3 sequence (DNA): TGTGCCTGGAGTGTAATCGAGCGGGACAACAATGAGCAGTTCTTC.

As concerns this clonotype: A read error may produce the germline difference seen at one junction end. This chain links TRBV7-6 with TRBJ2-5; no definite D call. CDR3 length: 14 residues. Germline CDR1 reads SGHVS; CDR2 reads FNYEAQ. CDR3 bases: TGTGCCCGCAGCTTGGGGTGTGGAGAAGAGACCCATTACTTC. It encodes CARSLGCGEETHYF. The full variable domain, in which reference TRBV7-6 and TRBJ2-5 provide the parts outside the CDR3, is GAGVSQSPRYKVTKRGQDVALRCDPISGHVSLYWYRQALGQGPEFLTYFNYEAQQDKSGLPNDRFSAERPEGSISTLTIQRTEQRDSAMYRCARSLGCGEETHYFGPGTRLLVL.

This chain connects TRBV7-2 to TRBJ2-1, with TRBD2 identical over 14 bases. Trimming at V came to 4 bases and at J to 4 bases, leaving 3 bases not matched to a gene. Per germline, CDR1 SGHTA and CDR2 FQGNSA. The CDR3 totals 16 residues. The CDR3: CASSYGTSGSYNEQFF. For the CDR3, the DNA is TGTGCCAGCAGCTACGGGACTAGCGGGAGTTACAATGAGCAGTTCTTC.

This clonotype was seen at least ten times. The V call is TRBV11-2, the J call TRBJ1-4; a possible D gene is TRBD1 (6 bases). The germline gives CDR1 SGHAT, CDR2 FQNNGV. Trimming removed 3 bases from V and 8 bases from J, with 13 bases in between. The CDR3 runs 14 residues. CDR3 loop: CASSFRGEREKLFF. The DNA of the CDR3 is TGTGCCAGCAGCTTCAGGGGAGAGAGGGAAAAACTGTTTTTT. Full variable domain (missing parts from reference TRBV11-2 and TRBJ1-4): EAGVAQSPRYKIIEKRQSVAFWCNPISGHATLYWYQQILGQGPKLLIQFQNNGVVDDSQLPKDRFSAERLKGVDSTLKIQPAKLEDSAVYLCASSFRGEREKLFFGSGTQLSVL.

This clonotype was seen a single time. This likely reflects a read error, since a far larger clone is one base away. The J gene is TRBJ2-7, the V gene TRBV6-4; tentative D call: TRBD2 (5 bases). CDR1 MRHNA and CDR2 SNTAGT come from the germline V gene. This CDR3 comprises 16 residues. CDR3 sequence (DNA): TGTGCCAGCAGTTACTCGCAGCCGGGGAACTCCTACGAGCAGTACTTC. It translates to CASSYSQPGNSYEQYF.

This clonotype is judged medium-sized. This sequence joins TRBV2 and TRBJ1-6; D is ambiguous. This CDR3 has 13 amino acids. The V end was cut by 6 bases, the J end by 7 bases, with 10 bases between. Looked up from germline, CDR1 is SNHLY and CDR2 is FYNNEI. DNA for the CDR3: TGTGCCAGCAGGTATTTGCAGAATTCACCCCTCCACTTT. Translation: CASRYLQNSPLHF. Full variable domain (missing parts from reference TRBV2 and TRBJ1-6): EPEVTQTPSHQVTQMGQEVILRCVPISNHLYFYWYRQILGQKVEFLVSFYNNEISEKSEIFDDQFSVERPDGSNFTLKIRSTKLEDSAMYFCASRYLQNSPLHFGNGTRLTVT.

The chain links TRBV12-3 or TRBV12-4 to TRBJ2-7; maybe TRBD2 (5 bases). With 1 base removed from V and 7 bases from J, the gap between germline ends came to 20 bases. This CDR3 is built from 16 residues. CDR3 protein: CASSLGGLARSGEQYF. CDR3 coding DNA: TGTGCCAGCAGTTTAGGAGGCCTAGCCAGGTCTGGGGAGCAGTACTTC.

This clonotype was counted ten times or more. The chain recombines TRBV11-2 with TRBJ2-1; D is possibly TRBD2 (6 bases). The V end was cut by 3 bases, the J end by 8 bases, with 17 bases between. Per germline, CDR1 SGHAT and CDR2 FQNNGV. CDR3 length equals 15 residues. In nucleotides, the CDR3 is TGTGCCAGCAGCTTTATTAATCCCACGGGGGATGAGCAGTTCTTC. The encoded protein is CASSFINPTGDEQFF.

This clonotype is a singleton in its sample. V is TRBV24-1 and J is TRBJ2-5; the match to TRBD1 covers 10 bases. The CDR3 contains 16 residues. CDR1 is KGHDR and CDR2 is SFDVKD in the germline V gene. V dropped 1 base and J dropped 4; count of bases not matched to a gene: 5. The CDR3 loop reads CATSDLRTGGGETQYF. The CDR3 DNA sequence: TGTGCCACCAGTGATTTAAGGACAGGGGGAGGAGAGACCCAGTACTTC.

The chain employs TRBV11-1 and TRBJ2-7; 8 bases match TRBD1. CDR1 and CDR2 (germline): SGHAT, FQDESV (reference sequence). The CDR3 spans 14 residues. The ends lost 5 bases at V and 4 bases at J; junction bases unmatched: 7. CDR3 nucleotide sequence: TGTGCCAGCAGCCGGACAGGGAATCGGTACGAGCAGTACTTC. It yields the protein CASSRTGNRYEQYF.

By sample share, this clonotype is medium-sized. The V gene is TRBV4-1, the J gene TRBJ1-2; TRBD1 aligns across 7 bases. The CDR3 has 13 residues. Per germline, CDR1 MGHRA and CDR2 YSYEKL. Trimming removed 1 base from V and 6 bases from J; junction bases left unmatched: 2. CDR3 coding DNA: TGCGCCAGCAGCCAAGGGCAGGGGGATGGCTACACCTTC. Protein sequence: CASSQGQGDGYTF.

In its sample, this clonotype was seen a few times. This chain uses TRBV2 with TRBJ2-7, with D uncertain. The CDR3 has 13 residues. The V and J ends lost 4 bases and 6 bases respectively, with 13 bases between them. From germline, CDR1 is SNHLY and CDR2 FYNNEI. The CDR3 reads CASSGPDLGEQYF. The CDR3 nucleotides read TGTGCCAGCAGTGGTCCCGATCTGGGCGAGCAGTACTTC.

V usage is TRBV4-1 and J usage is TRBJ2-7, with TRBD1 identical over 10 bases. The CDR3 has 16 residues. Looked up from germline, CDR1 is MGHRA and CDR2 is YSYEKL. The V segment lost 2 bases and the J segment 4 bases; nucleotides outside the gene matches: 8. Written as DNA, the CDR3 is TGCGCCAGCAGCCAAACCCCGGGACAGGGGATTTACGAGCAGTACTTC. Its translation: CASSQTPGQGIYEQYF.

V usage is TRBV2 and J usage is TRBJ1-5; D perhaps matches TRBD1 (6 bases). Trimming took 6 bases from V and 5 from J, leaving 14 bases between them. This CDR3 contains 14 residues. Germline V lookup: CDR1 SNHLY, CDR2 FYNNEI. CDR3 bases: TGTGCCAGCAGGGCCCGGGGGGCCCATCAGCCCCAGCATTTT. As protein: CASRARGAHQPQHF.

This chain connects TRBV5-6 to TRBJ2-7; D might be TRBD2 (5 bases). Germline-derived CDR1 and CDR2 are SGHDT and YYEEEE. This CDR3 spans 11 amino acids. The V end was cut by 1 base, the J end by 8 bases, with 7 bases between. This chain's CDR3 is CASSLRDKQYF. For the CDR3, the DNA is TGTGCCAGCAGCTTGCGGGATAAGCAGTACTTC.

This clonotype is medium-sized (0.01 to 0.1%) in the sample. CDR3 coding DNA: TGTGCCAGCAGTCCCGGGACAGTCAATGAAAAACTGTTTTTT. It yields the protein CASSPGTVNEKLFF. V gene TRBV28 combines with J gene TRBJ1-4; TRBD1 aligns across 7 bases. CDR1 and CDR2 from the germline V gene are MDHEN and SYDVKM. The V segment lost 5 bases and the J segment 5 bases; nucleotides outside the gene matches: 5. CDR3 length: 14 residues.

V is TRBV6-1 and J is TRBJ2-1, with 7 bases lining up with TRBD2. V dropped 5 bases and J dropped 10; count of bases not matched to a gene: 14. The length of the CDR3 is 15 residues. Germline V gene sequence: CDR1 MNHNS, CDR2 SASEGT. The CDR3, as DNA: TGTGCCAGCAGTCTCTCCCCCAGCGGGGAAGGGGAGCAGTTCTTC. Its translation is CASSLSPSGEGEQFF.

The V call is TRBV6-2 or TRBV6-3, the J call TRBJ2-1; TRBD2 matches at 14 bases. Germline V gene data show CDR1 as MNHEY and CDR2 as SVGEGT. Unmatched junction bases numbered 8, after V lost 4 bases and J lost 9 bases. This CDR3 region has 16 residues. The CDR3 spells CASSWGLAGVSSEQFF. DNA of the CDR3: TGTGCCAGCAGTTGGGGACTAGCGGGAGTTAGTAGTGAGCAGTTCTTC.